The 23 T cell receptor beta chains below were found in one sample sequenced in a study of blood T cell repertoires in COVID-19. Clones were sequenced by immunoSEQ multiplex PCR, and TCRdb holds only the in-frame ones, with some missing. The table lists more than 40,000 clones, 70% to 90% of them singletons, with around a sixth in the top ten. Sequenced material: peripheral blood. These receptors were collected from a human donor in a cohort sampled during active COVID-19. The donor label of this sample is uncertain.

The chain joins TRBV4-1 to TRBJ1-2; 8 nucleotides align to TRBD1. V was clipped by 0 bases and J by 7 bases; unmatched bases: 4. Germline CDR1 is MGHRA and CDR2 is YSYEKL. The CDR3 runs to 14 residues. CDR3 DNA: TGCGCCAGCAGCCAAGATCAGGGGGCCAGTGGCTACACCTTC. As protein: CASSQDQGASGYTF.

V and J are TRBV11-2 and TRBJ2-1, with 8 positions matching TRBD2. V dropped 0 bases and J dropped 3; count of bases not matched to a gene: 1. This CDR3 has 15 amino acids. Germline-derived CDR1 and CDR2 are SGHAT and FQNNGV. DNA for the CDR3: TGTGCCAGCAGCTTAGACAGCGGGGGCTACAATGAGCAGTTCTTC. Translation: CASSLDSGGYNEQFF.

The chain links TRBV19 to TRBJ2-2; possibly TRBD1 for D (5 bases). Trimming pared 3 bases from V and 7 bases from J, leaving 15 bases between. This CDR3 contains 15 residues. Per germline, CDR1 LNHDA and CDR2 SQIVND (reference sequence). The CDR3: CASSITAGWFGELFF. CDR3 nucleotide sequence: TGTGCCAGTAGTATTACGGCAGGGTGGTTCGGGGAGCTGTTTTTT.

The V gene is TRBV18, the J gene TRBJ1-4; possibly TRBD1 for D (6 bases). Germline V gene lookup returns CDR1 KGHSH and CDR2 LQKENI. Trimming removed 3 bases at V and 8 bases at J, with 13 bases between. The CDR3 extends over 14 amino acids. The CDR3 loop is CASSPYRAGEKLFF. Written as DNA, the CDR3 is TGTGCCAGCTCACCGTACAGGGCAGGGGAAAAACTGTTTTTT.

A single count supports this clone. J is TRBJ2-1 and V is TRBV28, with 12 bases fitting TRBD2. There are 15 residues in the CDR3. After removal of 5 bases from V and 3 bases from J, the junction contained 2 bases not matched to a gene. Germline CDR1 reads MDHEN; CDR2 reads SYDVKM. The DNA of the CDR3 is TGTGCCAGCAGTAAGACTAGCGGGGGCTACAATGAGCAGTTCTTC. Encoded protein: CASSKTSGGYNEQFF.

This sequence joins TRBV5-8 and TRBJ2-7; maybe TRBD2 (5 bases). The CDR3 extends over 11 amino acids. V lost 6 bases and J lost 5, with 9 bases in between. CDR1 is SGHTS, CDR2 YDEGEE, per germline. CDR3 sequence (DNA): TGTGCCAGCACCCATAGCGACGAGCAGTACTTC. This codes for CASTHSDEQYF.

The chain carries TRBV19 and TRBJ1-1, with 7 positions matching TRBD1. Germline V CDR1 and CDR2: LNHDA, SQIVND (reference sequence). CDR3 length: 15 amino acids. The junction had 11 bases not matched to a gene; V was cut back by 6 bases and J by 4 bases. DNA for the CDR3: TGTGCCAGTAGGGACCCAAGGGACAGAGGCACTGAAGCTTTCTTT. Translated: CASRDPRDRGTEAFF.

This chain joins TRBV7-2 and TRBJ2-3; maybe TRBD1 (6 bases). Germline values: CDR1 SGHTA, CDR2 FQGNSA. The CDR3 length is 16 residues. V shed 4 bases and J shed 2 bases, with 16 bases lying between them. The CDR3 region has the DNA TGTGCCAGCAGCTCCGGTACAAGGGGGAACACAGATACGCAGTATTTT. As protein: CASSSGTRGNTDTQYF.

V is TRBV7-9 and J is TRBJ2-7; 14 positions match TRBD2. The CDR3 is made up of 16 amino acids. The trim removed 3 bases at V and 4 bases at J, leaving 5 bases unmatched. CDR1 and CDR2 (germline): SEHNR, FQNEAQ (reference sequence). The CDR3 bases are TGTGCCAGCAGCTTGGCGACTAGCGGGGGGGCGTACGAGCAGTACTTC. It codes for CASSLATSGGAYEQYF.

This chain links TRBV4-3 with TRBJ2-5; 8 nucleotides match TRBD1. Germline trimming cut 0 bases from V and 4 bases from J; bases unmatched to any gene: 10. This CDR3 has 17 amino acids. From germline, CDR1 is LGHNA and CDR2 YSLEER. CDR3 in DNA: TGCGCCAGCAGCCAAGATCTGAACAGGGGGATGGGAGAGACCCAGTACTTC. Its protein product is CASSQDLNRGMGETQYF.

The genes are TRBV5-5 and TRBJ1-4; D perhaps matches TRBD1 (6 bases). Germline V gene data show CDR1 as SGHKS and CDR2 as YYEKEE (reference sequence). CDR3 length equals 15 residues. Trimming cost V 2 bases and J 5 bases, with 13 bases left between them. The CDR3 DNA reads as TGTGCCAGCAGCTTTGGGGGCTCAGCAAATGAAAAACTGTTTTTT. It specifies CASSFGGSANEKLFF.

The chain joins TRBV28 to TRBJ2-5, with 8 bases aligning to TRBD2. After removal of 5 bases from V and 1 base from J, the junction contained 6 bases not matched to a gene. Looked up from germline, CDR1 is MDHEN and CDR2 is SYDVKM. The CDR3 is 15 amino acids. The CDR3 here is CASSLRGGGQETQYF. The CDR3 DNA follows: TGTGCCAGCAGTCTCCGGGGGGGCGGCCAAGAGACCCAGTACTTC. Full variable domain (remainder filled in from reference TRBV28 and TRBJ2-5): DVKVTQSSRYLVKRTGEKVFLECVQDMDHENMFWYRQDPGLGLRLIYFSYDVKMKEKGDIPEGYSVSREKKERFSLILESASTNQTSMYLCASSLRGGGQETQYFGPGTRLLVL.

The V gene is TRBV11-3, the J gene TRBJ2-2, with 9 bases lining up with TRBD1. In germline, CDR1 is SGHNT, CDR2 YENEEA. The CDR3 totals 15 residues. V shed 5 bases, J shed 6 bases, and the junction held 7 bases outside the gene matches. This CDR3 is CASSPDRGRSGELFF. The CDR3 DNA is TGTGCCAGCAGCCCCGACAGGGGGAGATCCGGGGAGCTGTTTTTT.

This sequence joins TRBV18 and TRBJ2-1; TRBD1 aligns across 7 bases. The V gene end was trimmed by 2 bases and the J gene end by 0 bases; junction bases not matched to a gene: 4. The CDR3 runs to 16 residues. Germline CDR1 KGHSH, CDR2 LQKENI. In DNA, the CDR3 is TGTGCCAGCTCACCATTCCGGGACAGCTCCTACAATGAGCAGTTCTTC. Translation gives CASSPFRDSSYNEQFF.

The chain has TRBV2 and TRBJ2-5; weak D call: TRBD1 (6 bases). Trimming shortened V by 2 bases and J by 6 bases, and 13 bases separated the two germline ends. From germline, CDR1 is SNHLY and CDR2 FYNNEI. The CDR3 loop spans 14 amino acids. CDR3 sequence reads: CASSESVQGKTQYF. The CDR3 nucleotides read TGTGCCAGCAGTGAATCGGTGCAGGGGAAGACCCAGTACTTC. Using reference TRBV2 and TRBJ2-5 for the parts outside the CDR3, the full variable domain is EPEVTQTPSHQVTQMGQEVILRCVPISNHLYFYWYRQILGQKVEFLVSFYNNEISEKSEIFDDQFSVERPDGSNFTLKIRSTKLEDSAMYFCASSESVQGKTQYFGPGTRLLVL.

The chain couples TRBV4-3 to TRBJ1-4, with D possibly matching TRBD1 (6 bases). The CDR3 sequence is 15 residues long. Germline CDR1 is LGHNA and CDR2 is YSLEER. Deletions cut 4 bases from V and 7 bases from J, with 16 bases between. The CDR3 DNA sequence: TGCGCCAGCAGCCCCGAGGGGTTACAGGGTGAAAAACTGTTTTTT. Translated: CASSPEGLQGEKLFF.

V usage is TRBV6-2 or TRBV6-3 and J usage is TRBJ2-3, with a possible D match to TRBD2 (6 bases). Germline CDR1 and CDR2: MNHEY and SVGEGT. This CDR3 has 17 amino acids. Between the trimmed V and J ends, which lost 5 bases and 1 base, there was a span of 19 bases. The CDR3 loop is CASSTNHRASGTDTQYF. DNA of the CDR3: TGTGCCAGCAGTACCAACCATCGGGCTAGCGGCACAGATACGCAGTATTTT.

The V and J genes are TRBV6-5 and TRBJ1-2, with 11 bases aligning to TRBD1. This CDR3 is 14 amino acids long. In germline, CDR1 is MNHEY, CDR2 SVGAGI. V shed 6 bases, J shed 4 bases, and the junction held 4 bases outside the gene matches. The CDR3 reads CASSGQGAVYGYTF. In DNA form, the CDR3 reads TGTGCCAGCAGCGGACAGGGGGCTGTCTATGGCTACACCTTC.

This clone appeared once. The chain couples TRBV19 to TRBJ1-1, with D hard to call. Germline loops: CDR1 LNHDA, CDR2 SQIVND (reference sequence). Trimming took 1 base from V and 1 from J, leaving 10 bases between them. There are 15 residues in the CDR3. The CDR3 here is CASSIGATRNTEAFF. CDR3 nucleotides: TGTGCCAGTAGTATAGGGGCGACGAGGAACACTGAAGCTTTCTTT.

The chain is built from TRBV9 and TRBJ2-1, with D perhaps TRBD1 (5 bases). The length of the CDR3 is 15 residues. Germline lookup yields CDR1 SGDLS and CDR2 YYNGEE. Trimming took off 0 bases at V and 5 bases at J, with 12 bases between the two ends. This CDR3 reads CASSVGQGRHNEQFF. The CDR3 DNA sequence: TGTGCCAGCAGCGTAGGGCAGGGAAGACACAATGAGCAGTTCTTC.

This clone appeared a single time. This chain connects TRBV19 to TRBJ2-1; 7 nucleotides agree with TRBD2. Germline V gene data show CDR1 as LNHDA and CDR2 as SQIVND (reference sequence). The length of the CDR3 is 15 residues. V shed 3 bases, J shed 4 bases, and the junction held 6 bases outside the gene matches. Written as DNA, the CDR3 is TGTGCCAGTAGTATTGTAACAGCGGGATACAATGAGCAGTTCTTC. Amino acid sequence: CASSIVTAGYNEQFF.

The genes are TRBV19 and TRBJ1-3; no reliable D call. The V and J ends lost 6 bases and 0 bases respectively, with 12 bases between them. In germline, CDR1 is LNHDA, CDR2 SQIVND (reference sequence). This CDR3 spans 15 amino acids. The CDR3 DNA is TGTGCCAGTAGCCCACGGAGTGGCTCTGGAAACACCATATATTTT. This translates into CASSPRSGSGNTIYF. The variable domain in full, with the rest retrieved from reference TRBV19 and TRBJ1-3, is DGGITQSPKYLFRKEGQNVTLSCEQNLNHDAMYWYRQDPGQGLRLIYYSQIVNDFQKGDIAEGYSVSREKKESFPLTVTSAQKNPTAFYLCASSPRSGSGNTIYFGEGSWLTVV.

The chain recombines TRBV9 with TRBJ2-1; 10 positions match TRBD2. Germline V lookup: CDR1 SGDLS, CDR2 YYNGEE. This CDR3 has 16 amino acids. The ends lost 0 bases at V and 9 bases at J; junction bases unmatched: 9. The DNA of the CDR3 is TGTGCCAGCAGCGTAGAGGTTAGCGGGGGGCGGAGTGAGCAGTTCTTC. It encodes CASSVEVSGGRSEQFF.